This T cell receptor beta chain was sequenced during a study of T cell clones after liver transplantation. Whole-study findings and limits: Circulating graft-donor-reactive CD4 TCRbeta sequences fell significantly post-transplant in 5 of 8 subjects.

Trimming took 6 bases from V and 2 from J, leaving 17 bases between them. CDR3 length equals 16 residues. Germline CDR1 reads MDHEN; CDR2 reads SYDVKM. The protocol was immunoSEQ multiplex PCR, while the TCRdb copy is restricted to in-frame clones and leaves out a portion. Of about 120,000 clones listed, approximately 90% are singletons. A note on this clone: Antigen specificity is unknown.

The V call is TRBV28, the J call TRBJ1-3, with D perhaps matching TRBD1 (5 bases). This specimen was CD4+ T cells from blood, taken 12 months after liver transplant. The clonotype comes from a human patient who received a liver transplant. Some T cells may arise from the graft donor. CDR3 protein: CASSRFGDGAGNTIYF. CDR3 nucleotide sequence: TGTGCCAGCAGCCGATTTGGGGACGGCGCTGGAAACACCATATATTTT.